These T cell receptor beta chains were read from a single sample in a study of cytomegalovirus exposure and HLA in healthy donors. Assay: immunoSEQ multiplex PCR; the TCRdb copy retains only in-frame clones and omits some. The sample gives approximately 210,000 clones, 65% to 85% of which show up once; more than 1.5% is in the top ten. Sequenced: PBMCs. These receptors came from a man between 18 and 35 years old in good health and CMV-seronegative. CDR3s include the opening cysteine and the closing phenylalanine or tryptophan. The order of the fields is D gene, clone size, J gene, V gene, CDR3 protein, CDR3 DNA. The D gene is left open where the match is weak. Size values are once, few and many counts, or a class for expanded clones, and some rows have none.

D: -; size: -; J: TRBJ1-1; V: TRBV5-5; CDR3: CASSWGEILNTEAFF; DNA: TGTGCCAGCAGCTGGGGGGAGATCTTGAACACTGAAGCTTTCTTT
D: TRBD2; size: -; J: TRBJ2-7; V: TRBV5-4; CDR3: CASRTSAGGPLEQYF; DNA: TGTGCCAGCAGGACGTCAGCGGGAGGGCCTCTTGAGCAGTACTTC
D: -; size: -; J: TRBJ1-2; V: TRBV14; CDR3: CASSQGGRGYGYTF; DNA: TGTGCCAGCAGCCAGGGGGGGCGCGGGTATGGCTACACCTTC
D: TRBD2; size: few; J: TRBJ2-5; V: TRBV7-2; CDR3: CASSLASVASGRGYQETQYF; DNA: TGTGCCAGCAGCTTAGCGTCGGTGGCTAGCGGGAGGGGATACCAAGAGACCCAGTACTTC
D: TRBD2; size: -; J: TRBJ2-2; V: TRBV7-2; CDR3: CASTLAGGPGELFF; DNA: TGTGCCAGCACTTTAGCGGGAGGGCCCGGGGAGCTGTTTTTT
D: TRBD1; size: once; J: TRBJ1-6; V: TRBV2; CDR3: CAGRDSASSPLHF; DNA: TGTGCCGGCCGGGACAGCGCATCTTCACCCCTCCACTTT
D: TRBD1; size: once; J: TRBJ2-5; V: TRBV5-1; CDR3: CASSLQGAVRETQYF; DNA: TGCGCCAGCAGCTTGCAGGGGGCCGTGCGGGAGACCCAGTACTTC
D: -; size: -; J: TRBJ1-1; V: TRBV19; CDR3: CASSIGGNTEAFF; DNA: TGTGCCAGTAGTATCGGAGGAAACACTGAAGCTTTCTTT
D: -; size: -; J: TRBJ1-1; V: TRBV7-8; CDR3: CASTADWGTEAFF; DNA: TGTGCCAGCACCGCGGACTGGGGCACTGAAGCTTTCTTT
D: -; size: once; J: TRBJ2-3; V: TRBV29-1; CDR3: CSVDRTEYTDTQYF; DNA: TGCAGCGTTGATCGGACAGAGTACACAGATACGCAGTATTTT
D: TRBD2; size: -; J: TRBJ2-3; V: TRBV19; CDR3: CASSTVAGRGTDTQYF; DNA: TGTGCCAGTAGTACTGTAGCGGGAAGGGGGACAGATACGCAGTATTTT
D: TRBD1; size: -; J: TRBJ1-1; V: TRBV2; CDR3: CASSYGTGWITEAFF; DNA: TGTGCCAGCAGCTATGGGACAGGGTGGATAACTGAAGCTTTCTTT
D: -; size: -; J: TRBJ2-7; V: TRBV4-3; CDR3: CASSQGTAGQTYEQYF; DNA: TGCGCCAGCAGCCAAGGGACGGCAGGGCAAACCTACGAGCAGTACTTC
D: -; size: once; J: TRBJ1-3; V: TRBV27; CDR3: CASSLVVGNTIYF; DNA: TGTGCCAGCAGTTTAGTAGTTGGAAACACCATATATTTT
D: -; size: -; J: TRBJ2-3; V: TRBV19; CDR3: CASGLLGTSTDTQYF; DNA: TGTGCCAGCGGCTTGTTGGGGACTAGCACAGATACGCAGTATTTT